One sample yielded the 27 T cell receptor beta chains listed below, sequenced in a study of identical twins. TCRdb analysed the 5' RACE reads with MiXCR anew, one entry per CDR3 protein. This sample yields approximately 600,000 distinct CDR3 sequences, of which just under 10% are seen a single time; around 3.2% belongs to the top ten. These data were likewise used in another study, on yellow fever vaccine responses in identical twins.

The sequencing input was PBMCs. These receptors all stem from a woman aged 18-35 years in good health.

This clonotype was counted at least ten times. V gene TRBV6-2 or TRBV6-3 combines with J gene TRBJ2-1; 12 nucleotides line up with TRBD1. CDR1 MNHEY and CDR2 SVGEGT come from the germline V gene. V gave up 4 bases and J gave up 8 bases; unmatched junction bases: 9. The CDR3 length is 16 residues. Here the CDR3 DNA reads TGTGCCAGCAGTTGGCCCGGGACAGGGGGCAGGGATGAGCAGTTCTTC. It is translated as CASSWPGTGGRDEQFF.

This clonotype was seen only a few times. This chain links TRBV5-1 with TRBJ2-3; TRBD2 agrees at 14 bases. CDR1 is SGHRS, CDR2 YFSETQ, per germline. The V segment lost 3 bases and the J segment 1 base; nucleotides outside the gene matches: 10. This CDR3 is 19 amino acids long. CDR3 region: CASSSGLAGGLGGTDTQYF. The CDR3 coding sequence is TGCGCCAGCAGCTCAGGACTAGCGGGGGGCCTCGGGGGCACAGATACGCAGTATTTT.

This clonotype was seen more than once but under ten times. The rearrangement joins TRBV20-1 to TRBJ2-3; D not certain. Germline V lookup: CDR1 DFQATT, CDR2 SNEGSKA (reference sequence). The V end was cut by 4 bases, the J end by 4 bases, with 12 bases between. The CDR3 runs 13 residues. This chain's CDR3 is CSAIDQWADTQYF. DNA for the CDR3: TGCAGTGCTATCGACCAGTGGGCAGATACGCAGTATTTT.

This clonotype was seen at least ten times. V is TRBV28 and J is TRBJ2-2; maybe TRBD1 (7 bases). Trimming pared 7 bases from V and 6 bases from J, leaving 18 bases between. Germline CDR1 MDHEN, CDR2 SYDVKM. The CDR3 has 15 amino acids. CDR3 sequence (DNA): TGTGCCAGCACTCCAGGGGGAGGAGGGGCCGGGGAGCTGTTTTTT. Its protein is CASTPGGGGAGELFF.

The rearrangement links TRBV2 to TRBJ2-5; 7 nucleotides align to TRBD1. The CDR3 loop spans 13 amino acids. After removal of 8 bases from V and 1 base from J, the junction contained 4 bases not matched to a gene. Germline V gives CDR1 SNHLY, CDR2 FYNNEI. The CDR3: CASSGQPQETQYF. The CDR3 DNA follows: TGTGCCAGCTCGGGACAGCCCCAAGAGACCCAGTACTTC.

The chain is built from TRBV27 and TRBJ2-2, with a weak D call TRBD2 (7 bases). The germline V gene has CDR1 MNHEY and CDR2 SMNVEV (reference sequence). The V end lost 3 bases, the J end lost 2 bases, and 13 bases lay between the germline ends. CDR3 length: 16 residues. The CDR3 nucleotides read TGTGCCAGCAGTTTGCCCGGGGGGCCCAACACCGGGGAGCTGTTTTTT. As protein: CASSLPGGPNTGELFF.

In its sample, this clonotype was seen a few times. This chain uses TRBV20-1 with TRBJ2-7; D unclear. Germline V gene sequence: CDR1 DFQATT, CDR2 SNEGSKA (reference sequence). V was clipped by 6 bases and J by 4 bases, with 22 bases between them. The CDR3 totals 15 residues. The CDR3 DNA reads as TGCAGTGCCCGGCCGCTGACGAACGGGCAATACGAGCAGTACTTC. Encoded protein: CSARPLTNGQYEQYF.

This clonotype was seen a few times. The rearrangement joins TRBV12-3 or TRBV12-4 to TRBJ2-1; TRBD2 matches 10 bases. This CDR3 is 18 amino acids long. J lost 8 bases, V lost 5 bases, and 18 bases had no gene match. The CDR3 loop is CASSLTNRSGREKYEQFF. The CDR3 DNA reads TGTGCCAGCAGTCTTACCAATAGGAGCGGGAGGGAGAAGTATGAGCAGTTCTTC.

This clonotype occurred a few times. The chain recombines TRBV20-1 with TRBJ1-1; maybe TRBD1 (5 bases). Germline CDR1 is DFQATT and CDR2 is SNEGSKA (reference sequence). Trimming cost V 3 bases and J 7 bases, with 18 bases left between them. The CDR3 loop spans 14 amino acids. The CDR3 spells CSASPGPSEVEAFF. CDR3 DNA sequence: TGCAGTGCTAGTCCGGGACCCTCAGAGGTTGAAGCTTTCTTT.

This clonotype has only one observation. The CDR3 nucleotides are TGCGCCAGCAGCTTGGGAATGACTAGAGATACGCAGTATTTT. Translating gives CASSLGMTRDTQYF. The chain links TRBV5-1 to TRBJ2-3, with D maybe TRBD2 (6 bases). The V and J ends lost 0 bases and 5 bases respectively, with 10 bases between them. The CDR3 runs to 14 residues. CDR1 and CDR2 (germline): SGHRS, YFSETQ.

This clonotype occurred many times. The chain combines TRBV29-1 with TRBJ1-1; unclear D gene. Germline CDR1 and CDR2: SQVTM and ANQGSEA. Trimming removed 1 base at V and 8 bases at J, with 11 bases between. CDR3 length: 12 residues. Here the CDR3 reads CSVEGEGPEAFF. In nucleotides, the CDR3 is TGCAGCGTTGAAGGGGAGGGTCCCGAAGCTTTCTTT. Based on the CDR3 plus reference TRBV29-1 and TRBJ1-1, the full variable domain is SAVISQKPSRDICQRGTSLTIQCQVDSQVTMMFWYRQQPGQSLTLIATANQGSEATYESGFVIDKFPISRPNLTFSTLTVSNMSPEDSSIYLCSVEGEGPEAFFGQGTRLTVV.

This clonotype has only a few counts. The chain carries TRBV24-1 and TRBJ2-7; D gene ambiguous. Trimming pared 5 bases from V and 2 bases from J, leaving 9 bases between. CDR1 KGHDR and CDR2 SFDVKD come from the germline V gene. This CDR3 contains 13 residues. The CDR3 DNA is TGTGCCACCAGTGTTCCGGGCACCTACGAGCAGTACTTC. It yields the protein CATSVPGTYEQYF.

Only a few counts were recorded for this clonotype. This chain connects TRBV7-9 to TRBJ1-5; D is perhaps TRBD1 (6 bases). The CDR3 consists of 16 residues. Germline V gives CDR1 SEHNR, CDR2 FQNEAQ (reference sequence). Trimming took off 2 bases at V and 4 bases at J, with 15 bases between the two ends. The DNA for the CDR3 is TGTGCCAGCAGCTTACTGAACGGGGGCCCTAATCAGCCCCAGCATTTT. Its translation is CASSLLNGGPNQPQHF.

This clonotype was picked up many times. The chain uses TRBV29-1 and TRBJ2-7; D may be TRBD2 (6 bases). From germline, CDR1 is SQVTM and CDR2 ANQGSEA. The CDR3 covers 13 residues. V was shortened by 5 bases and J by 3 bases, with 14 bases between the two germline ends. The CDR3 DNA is TGCAGCGTTCGTTATTCCGGGAGCTACGAGCAGTACTTC. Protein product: CSVRYSGSYEQYF.

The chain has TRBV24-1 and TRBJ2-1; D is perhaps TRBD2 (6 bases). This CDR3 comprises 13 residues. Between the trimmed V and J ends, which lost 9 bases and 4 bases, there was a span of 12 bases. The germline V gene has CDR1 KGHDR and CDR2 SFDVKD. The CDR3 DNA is TGTGCCACCTCCTGGAGCGGGTACAATGAGCAGTTCTTC. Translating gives CATSWSGYNEQFF.

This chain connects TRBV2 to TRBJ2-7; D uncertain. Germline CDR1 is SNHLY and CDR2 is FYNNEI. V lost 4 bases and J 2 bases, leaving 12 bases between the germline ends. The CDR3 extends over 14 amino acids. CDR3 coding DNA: TGTGCCAGCAGTGGGATCCCAGATACCTACGAGCAGTACTTC. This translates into CASSGIPDTYEQYF.

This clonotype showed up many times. CDR3 in DNA: TGTGCCAGCAGTTTAAATGATGGGAACACTGAAGCTTTCTTT. This codes for CASSLNDGNTEAFF. The chain combines TRBV11-1 with TRBJ1-1; D remains unclear. Per the germline V gene, CDR1 is SGHAT and CDR2 is FQDESV (reference sequence). CDR3 size: 14 residues. V lost 6 bases and J 1 base, leaving 12 bases between the germline ends.

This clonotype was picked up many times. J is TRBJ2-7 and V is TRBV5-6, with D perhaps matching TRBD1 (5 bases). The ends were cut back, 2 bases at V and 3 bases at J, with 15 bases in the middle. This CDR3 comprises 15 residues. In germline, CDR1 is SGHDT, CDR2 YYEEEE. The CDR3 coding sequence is TGTGCCAGCAGCTTCAGGGTCCATGTTTTCTACGAGCAGTACTTC. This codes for CASSFRVHVFYEQYF.

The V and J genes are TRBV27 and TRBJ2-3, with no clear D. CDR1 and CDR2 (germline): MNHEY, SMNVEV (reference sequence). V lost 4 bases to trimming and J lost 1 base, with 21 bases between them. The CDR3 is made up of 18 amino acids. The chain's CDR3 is CASSWVPVVLGGTDTQYF. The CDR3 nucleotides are TGTGCCAGCAGTTGGGTTCCGGTGGTACTCGGTGGCACAGATACGCAGTATTTT.

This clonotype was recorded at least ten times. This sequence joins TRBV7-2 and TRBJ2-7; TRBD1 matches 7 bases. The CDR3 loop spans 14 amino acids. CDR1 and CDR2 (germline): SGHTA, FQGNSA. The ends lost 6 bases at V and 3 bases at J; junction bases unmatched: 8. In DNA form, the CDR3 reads TGTGCCAGCAGTTACCGGGACAGCTACTACGAGCAGTACTTC. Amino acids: CASSYRDSYYEQYF. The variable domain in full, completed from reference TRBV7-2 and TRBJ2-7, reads GAGVSQSPSNKVTEKGKDVELRCDPISGHTALYWYRQSLGQGLEFLIYFQGNSAPDKSGLPSDRFSAERTGGSVSTLTIQRTQQEDSAVYLCASSYRDSYYEQYFGPGTRLTVT.

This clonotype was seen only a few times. The CDR3 region has the DNA TGTGCCAGCAGTTTATTAGGGACAGGGGACGAGCAGTACTTC. Its protein is CASSLLGTGDEQYF. The chain couples TRBV27 to TRBJ2-7, with TRBD1 matching over 10 bases. This CDR3 is built from 14 residues. The germline V gene encodes CDR1 MNHEY and CDR2 SMNVEV (reference sequence). J was trimmed by 5 bases and V by 1 base; bases with no gene match: 2.

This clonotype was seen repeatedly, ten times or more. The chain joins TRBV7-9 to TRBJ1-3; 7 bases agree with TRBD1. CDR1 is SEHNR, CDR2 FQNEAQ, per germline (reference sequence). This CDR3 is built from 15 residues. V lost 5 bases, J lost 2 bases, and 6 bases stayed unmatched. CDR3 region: CASSRDRVAGNTIYF. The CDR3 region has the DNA TGTGCCAGCAGCCGAGACAGGGTAGCTGGAAACACCATATATTTT. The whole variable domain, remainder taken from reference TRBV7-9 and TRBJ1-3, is DTGVSQNPRHKITKRGQNVTFRCDPISEHNRLYWYRQTLGQGPEFLTYFQNEAQLEKSRLLSDRFSAERPKGSFSTLEIQRTEQGDSAMYLCASSRDRVAGNTIYFGEGSWLTVV.

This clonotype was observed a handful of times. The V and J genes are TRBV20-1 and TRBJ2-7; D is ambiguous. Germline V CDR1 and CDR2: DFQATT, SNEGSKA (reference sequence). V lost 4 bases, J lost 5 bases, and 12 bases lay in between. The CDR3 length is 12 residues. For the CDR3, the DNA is TGCAGTGCTACCCTCCAGTCCCACGAGCAGTACTTC. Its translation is CSATLQSHEQYF.

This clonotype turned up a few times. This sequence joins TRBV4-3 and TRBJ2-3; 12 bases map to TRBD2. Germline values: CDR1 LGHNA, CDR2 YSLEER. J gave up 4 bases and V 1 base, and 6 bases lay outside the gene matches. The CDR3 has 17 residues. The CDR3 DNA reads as TGCGCCAGCAGCCAAGTGACTAGCGGGAGTGGGGCAGATACGCAGTATTTT. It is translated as CASSQVTSGSGADTQYF.

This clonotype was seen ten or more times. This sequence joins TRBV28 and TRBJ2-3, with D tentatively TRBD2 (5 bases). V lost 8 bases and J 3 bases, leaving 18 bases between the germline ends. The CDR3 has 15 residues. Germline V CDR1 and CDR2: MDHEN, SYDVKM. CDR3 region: CASFKSDPGTDTQYF. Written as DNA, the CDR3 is TGTGCCAGCTTCAAGTCCGATCCGGGGACAGATACGCAGTATTTT.

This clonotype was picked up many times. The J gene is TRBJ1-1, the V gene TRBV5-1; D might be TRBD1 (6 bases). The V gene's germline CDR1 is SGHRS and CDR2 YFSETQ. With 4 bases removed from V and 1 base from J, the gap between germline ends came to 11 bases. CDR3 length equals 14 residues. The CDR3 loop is CASSGGQPNTEAFF. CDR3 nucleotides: TGCGCCAGCAGCGGGGGACAACCGAACACTGAAGCTTTCTTT.

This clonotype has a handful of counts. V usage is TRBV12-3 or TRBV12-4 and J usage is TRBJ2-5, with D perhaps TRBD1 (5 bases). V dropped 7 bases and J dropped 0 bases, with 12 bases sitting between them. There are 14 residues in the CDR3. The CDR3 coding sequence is TGTGCCAGCAAGGGGCGGTGGAACCAAGAGACCCAGTACTTC. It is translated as CASKGRWNQETQYF.